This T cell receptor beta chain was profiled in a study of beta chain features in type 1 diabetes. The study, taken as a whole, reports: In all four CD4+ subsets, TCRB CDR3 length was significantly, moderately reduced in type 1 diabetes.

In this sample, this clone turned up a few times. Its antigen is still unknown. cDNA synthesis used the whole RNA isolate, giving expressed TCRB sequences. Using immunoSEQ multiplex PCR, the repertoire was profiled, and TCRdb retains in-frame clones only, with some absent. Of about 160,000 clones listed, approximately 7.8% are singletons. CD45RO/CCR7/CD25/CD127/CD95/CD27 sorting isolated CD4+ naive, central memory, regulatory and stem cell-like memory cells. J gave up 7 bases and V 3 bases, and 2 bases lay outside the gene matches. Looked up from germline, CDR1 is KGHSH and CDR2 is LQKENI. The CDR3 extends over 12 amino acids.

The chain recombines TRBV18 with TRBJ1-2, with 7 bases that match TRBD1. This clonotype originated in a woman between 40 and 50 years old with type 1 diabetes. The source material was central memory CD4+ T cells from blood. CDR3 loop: CASSPDRSGYTF. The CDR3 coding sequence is TGTGCCAGCTCACCGGACAGGAGTGGCTACACCTTC.